A single T cell receptor beta chain is shown here with its context. These data belong to a study of blood T cell repertoires in COVID-19. V lost 6 bases, J lost 4 bases, and 7 bases lay in between. CDR1 and CDR2 from the germline V gene are MGHDK and SYGVNS. The CDR3 sequence is 13 residues long. Authors' data handling: Amplifying reference gene primers gave estimates of nucleated cell counts. Measured with immunoSEQ multiplex PCR; TCRdb has only the in-frame clones, and not every one. The DNA was the basis for D and trimming; V, J and clone size are from that table. The top ten clones hold about 15% of a sample with around 250,000 clones, roughly four fifths of them seen once.

This TCR derives from a man aged 35 to 55 who had recovered from COVID-19. Sequencing input: PBMCs or T cells enriched from blood (not recorded which). The rearrangement joins TRBV25-1 to TRBJ1-6, with D possibly matching TRBD1 (5 bases). CDR3 region: CASRTEYNSPLHF. CDR3 DNA: TGTGCCAGCAGGACAGAGTATAATTCACCCCTCCACTTT.